This TCR beta chain originates from a study of blood T cells in healthy people across ages. The CDR3 loop spans 11 amino acids. Trimming stripped 5 bases from V and 11 bases from J, with 10 bases between. Alongside a J-beta primer mix, a sample-barcoded 5' primer served in a second PCR lasting about 7 to 11 cycles. The template-switch adaptor was a 5' adaptor with 12 random nucleotides. It tagged each cDNA molecule. Each CDR3 protein gets one entry after TCRdb re-called the 5' RACE reads with MiXCR. Here the sample spans approximately 810,000 distinct CDR3 sequences, about 36% being singletons. Sequenced: blood. The receptor was derived from a man between 18 and 29 years old in good health. The V call is TRBV12-3 or TRBV12-4, the J call TRBJ1-5; D is undetermined. The CDR3 bases are TGTGCCAGCAGTCCCGGTCCGTCCCAGCATTTT. Amino acids: CASSPGPSQHF.